The rows below give T cell receptor beta chains drawn from one sample of a study of CD8 T cells in Susac syndrome. TCRdb analysed the immunoSEQ multiplex PCR reads with MiXCR anew, one entry per CDR3 protein. The data show 150,000 to 200,000 distinct CDR3 sequences, about 93% seen once. Sequencing was carried out using CD4+ T cells from PBMCs. These receptor sequences come from a human donor in good health. Each CDR3 is given with its conserved first and last residue. D genes are given only for firm matches. Clone size is shown for a subset of rows, as once, few, many or a class of expanded clone.

CDR3 length	D gene	clone size	V gene	J gene	CDR3 DNA	CDR3 protein
16	.	.	TRBV15	TRBJ1-3	TGTGCCACCAGCAGAGCAGGGTCCGACTCTGGAAACACCATATATTTT	CATSRAGSDSGNTIYF
14	.	.	TRBV6-1	TRBJ2-3	TGTGCCAGCAGTAAGGAGGGTGGCACAGATACGCAGTATTTT	CASSKEGGTDTQYF
14	.	.	TRBV6-1	TRBJ2-5	TGTGCCAGCAGTGACGGGACGCAGGTGGAGACCCAGTACTTC	CASSDGTQVETQYF
13	.	once	TRBV6-5	TRBJ1-5	TGTGCCGCATCCCCTGACAGCGGGTCGCCCCAGCATTTT	CAASPDSGSPQHF
16	.	.	TRBV5-6	TRBJ1-2	TGTGCCAGCAGCCCCACGGGGGTCTTTAAAACCTATGGCTACACCTTC	CASSPTGVFKTYGYTF
15	TRBD1	.	TRBV3-1	TRBJ2-1	TGTGCCAGCAGCCTGGGACAGGACATATACAATGAGCAGTTCTTC	CASSLGQDIYNEQFF
14	.	.	TRBV3-1	TRBJ2-5	TGTGCCAGCAGCCAGATGGGGGGGCATGAGACCCAGTACTTC	CASSQMGGHETQYF
15	.	.	TRBV7-2	TRBJ1-6	TGTGCCAGCAGCTTGTTCAGGGTTCTAAGATCACCCCTCCACTTT	CASSLFRVLRSPLHF
13	TRBD2	.	TRBV20-1	TRBJ2-3	TGCAGTGCAGAGCGGGGGTACACAGATACGCAGTATTTT	CSAERGYTDTQYF
11	.	.	TRBV15	TRBJ1-2	TGTGCCACCAGCAGGGACTATGGCTACACCTTC	CATSRDYGYTF